A selection of T cell receptor beta chains follows, all from one sample in a study of blood T cell repertoires in COVID-19. Libraries were prepared by immunoSEQ multiplex PCR; TCRdb keeps only in-frame clonotypes and omits some of them. Among 110,000 or so clones listed, approximately 90% were seen once. The sequenced material came from peripheral blood. These receptors were obtained from a woman in her 50s with acute or convalescent COVID-19. CDR3s include the opening cysteine and the closing phenylalanine or tryptophan. A D gene is named only where the DNA matches it firmly.

d_gene	v_gene	j_gene	CDR3aa	CDR3nt
.	TRBV3-1/TRBV3-2	TRBJ1-2	CASSQGRYGYTF	TGTGCCAGCAGCCAGGGGCGGTATGGCTACACCTTC
TRBD2	TRBV4-2	TRBJ2-3	CASSQVLGVTSGSTDTQYF	TGTGCCAGCAGCCAAGTTCTCGGGGTTACTAGCGGGAGTACAGATACGCAGTATTTT
.	TRBV21-1	TRBJ1-5	CASSKASGSNQPQHF	TGTGCCAGCAGCAAAGCCTCAGGGAGCAATCAGCCCCAGCATTTT
TRBD1	TRBV28	TRBJ1-5	CASSSTLVGQGTPRGVPQHF	TGTGCCAGCAGTTCGACGTTAGTAGGACAGGGTACTCCCCGTGGGGTGCCCCAGCATTTT
TRBD2	TRBV10-3	TRBJ2-2	CATQGLGTSGRAGELFF	TGTGCCACCCAAGGTCTAGGGACTAGCGGGAGGGCCGGGGAGCTGTTTTTT
.	TRBV21-1	TRBJ2-6	CASSKVSGQVPSGANVLTF	TGTGCCAGCAGCAAAGTGTCGGGACAGGTGCCCTCTGGGGCCAACGTCCTGACTTTC
.	TRBV13	TRBJ1-1	CASSHGSVGAITEAFF	TGTGCCAGCAGCCACGGGTCAGTAGGGGCGATCACTGAAGCTTTCTTT
.	TRBV7-9	TRBJ2-1	CASSSEYNEQFF	TGTGCCAGCAGCTCGGAGTACAATGAGCAGTTCTTC
.	TRBV18	TRBJ1-1	CASSPGTEAFF	TGTGCCAGCTCACCCGGCACTGAAGCTTTCTTT
TRBD1	TRBV27	TRBJ2-1	CASRTDRVANNEQFF	TGTGCCAGCAGGACCGACAGGGTAGCAAACAATGAGCAGTTCTTC